Listed here are 20 T cell receptor beta chains from one sample, sequenced in a study of cytomegalovirus exposure and HLA in healthy donors. PCR involved 60 Vbeta and 13 Jbeta primers. The table came from immunoSEQ multiplex PCR; TCRdb's copy has only in-frame clones and leaves some out. Among about 100,000 clones, around 83% were seen once, and the ten largest hold about 3.6%. The sample comprised PBMCs. The receptors originated from a man aged 25-40 years in good health and CMV-seronegative.

The chain combines TRBV12-5 with TRBJ2-2; 7 bases match TRBD1. The V gene end was trimmed by 4 bases and the J gene end by 0 bases; junction bases not matched to a gene: 5. From germline, CDR1 is LGHNT and CDR2 FRNRAP. There are 16 residues in the CDR3. Here the CDR3 DNA reads TGTGCTAGTGGTTCCCAGACAGGGTCGAACACCGGGGAGCTGTTTTTT. It translates to CASGSQTGSNTGELFF.

This sequence joins TRBV18 and TRBJ2-1, with 7 bases aligning to TRBD2. This CDR3 comprises 16 residues. V was pared by 0 bases and J by 2 bases, with 4 bases of the junction left unmatched. CDR1 and CDR2 (germline): KGHSH, LQKENI. DNA for the CDR3: TGTGCCAGCTCACCACCGAGTAGCGGGCCCTACAATGAGCAGTTCTTC. This translates into CASSPPSSGPYNEQFF.

This clone was found once. The rearrangement uses TRBV20-1 and TRBJ2-3, with D perhaps matching TRBD2 (6 bases). The CDR3 is 11 residues long. The V end was cut by 4 bases, the J end by 10 bases, with 12 bases between. Germline CDR1 is DFQATT and CDR2 is SNEGSKA (reference sequence). This CDR3 is CSANSREPQYF. DNA of the CDR3: TGCAGTGCTAATTCCCGGGAGCCGCAGTATTTT.

J is TRBJ2-7 and V is TRBV6-1; 7 nucleotides line up with TRBD1. V dropped 8 bases and J dropped 5; count of bases not matched to a gene: 9. The germline V gene encodes CDR1 MNHNS and CDR2 SASEGT. There are 13 residues in the CDR3. The CDR3 spells CASGLTGVNEQYF. CDR3 coding DNA: TGTGCCAGCGGACTTACAGGGGTTAACGAGCAGTACTTC.

The chain has TRBV5-8 and TRBJ2-7, with TRBD2 identical over 7 bases. There are 13 residues in the CDR3. From germline, CDR1 is SGHTS and CDR2 YDEGEE. Trimming removed 6 bases from V and 0 bases from J; junction bases left unmatched: 3. Here the CDR3 reads CASTPGGSYEQYF. DNA for the CDR3: TGTGCCAGCACCCCGGGGGGCTCCTACGAGCAGTACTTC.

Comments on this clone: The same CDR3 is also encoded by other DNA sequences in this sample. The genes are TRBV7-9 and TRBJ2-3; 7 bases are a match to TRBD2. Germline values: CDR1 SEHNR, CDR2 FQNEAQ (reference sequence). Losses at the gene ends were 4 bases for V and 3 bases for J; bases not matched to a gene: 4. This CDR3 spans 14 amino acids. Written as DNA, the CDR3 is TGTGCCAGCAGCTCCTCCGGGGGGACAGATACGCAGTATTTT. Protein product: CASSSSGGTDTQYF. Using reference TRBV7-9 and TRBJ2-3 for the parts outside the CDR3, the full variable domain is DTGVSQNPRHKITKRGQNVTFRCDPISEHNRLYWYRQTLGQGPEFLTYFQNEAQLEKSRLLSDRFSAERPKGSFSTLEIQRTEQGDSAMYLCASSSSGGTDTQYFGPGTRLTVL.

The rearrangement uses TRBV2 and TRBJ1-5; D gene uncertain. Trimming took off 4 bases at V and 0 bases at J, with 10 bases between the two ends. Germline assignment: CDR1 SNHLY and CDR2 FYNNEI. CDR3 size: 15 residues. The CDR3 DNA follows: TGTGCCAGCAGTGGGGCCGTCTATAGCAATCAGCCCCAGCATTTT. The encoded protein is CASSGAVYSNQPQHF.

This chain links TRBV5-4 with TRBJ1-2; TRBD1 is a possible D gene (5 bases). V was pared by 4 bases and J by 4 bases, with 14 bases between. The CDR3 loop spans 14 amino acids. Germline loops: CDR1 SGHNT, CDR2 YYREEE (reference sequence). The CDR3 bases are TGTGCCAGCAGCCTGGACATGGAGGCCTATGGCTACACCTTC. Amino acids: CASSLDMEAYGYTF. Full variable domain (rest looked up from reference TRBV5-4 and TRBJ1-2): ETGVTQSPTHLIKTRGQQVTLRCSSQSGHNTVSWYQQALGQGPQFIFQYYREEENGRGNFPPRFSGLQFPNYSSELNVNALELDDSALYLCASSLDMEAYGYTFGSGTRLTVV.

This chain joins TRBV10-3 and TRBJ1-5, with TRBD1 matching 9 bases. V dropped 2 bases and J dropped 0; count of bases not matched to a gene: 20. Germline V gene lookup returns CDR1 ENHRY and CDR2 SYGVKD. The length of the CDR3 is 22 residues. The CDR3 DNA reads as TGTGCCATCAGTGAGAAGACGTTGTATCGACAGGGGGTAGGCTATAGCAATCAGCCCCAGCATTTT. As protein: CAISEKTLYRQGVGYSNQPQHF.

The chain links TRBV30 to TRBJ2-3; 14 nucleotides agree with TRBD2. The CDR3 runs 20 residues. Germline-derived CDR1 and CDR2 are GTSNPN and SVGIG (reference sequence). V shed 1 base and J 3 bases; nucleotides not matched to a gene: 15. The CDR3 sequence is CAWSAKPRGLAGVGTDTQYF. CDR3 DNA: TGTGCCTGGAGTGCAAAACCGAGGGGACTAGCGGGAGTAGGGACAGATACGCAGTATTTT.

This rearrangement joins TRBV18 to TRBJ1-1, with a tentative D call TRBD1 (5 bases). Trimming cost V 6 bases and J 3 bases, with 23 bases left between them. Germline CDR1 is KGHSH and CDR2 is LQKENI. The CDR3 is 17 residues long. The CDR3 is CASSPTRGSYLDTEAFF. The CDR3 DNA sequence: TGTGCCAGCTCTCCAACCCGGGGGAGCTACCTCGACACTGAAGCTTTCTTT.

The V call is TRBV27, the J call TRBJ2-7; the match to TRBD2 covers 11 bases. This CDR3 is 15 amino acids long. In germline, CDR1 is MNHEY, CDR2 SMNVEV (reference sequence). The ends lost 3 bases at V and 7 bases at J; junction bases unmatched: 8. CDR3 region: CASSLLLAGVREQYF. CDR3 coding DNA: TGTGCCAGCAGTTTGTTACTAGCGGGAGTTCGAGAGCAGTACTTC.

This chain joins TRBV7-2 and TRBJ2-6, with a weak D call TRBD2 (6 bases). Germline values: CDR1 SGHTA, CDR2 FQGNSA. The CDR3 is made up of 17 amino acids. The V end lost 1 base, the J end lost 4 bases, and 14 bases lay between the germline ends. CDR3 DNA: TGTGCCAGCAGCTTAGGCCAGGGAGGCTACGGGGCCAACGTCCTGACTTTC. It is translated as CASSLGQGGYGANVLTF.

The chain joins TRBV6-6 to TRBJ2-7; 11 nucleotides line up with TRBD2. From germline, CDR1 is MNHNY and CDR2 SVGAGI (reference sequence). The CDR3 is 16 amino acids. The trim removed 0 bases at V and 2 bases at J, leaving 3 bases unmatched. CDR3: CASSYSTSGSPYEQYF. The CDR3 DNA reads TGTGCCAGCAGTTACTCAACTAGCGGGAGCCCCTACGAGCAGTACTTC.

The chain links TRBV7-2 to TRBJ2-4; the match to TRBD2 covers 8 bases. Trimming cost V 5 bases and J 6 bases; bases outside gene matches: 9. Germline CDR1 reads SGHTA; CDR2 reads FQGNSA. This CDR3 is built from 15 residues. This CDR3 is CASSVPGLGGNIQYF. The DNA for the CDR3 is TGTGCCAGCAGCGTCCCGGGACTAGGGGGAAACATTCAGTACTTC.

V usage is TRBV11-2 and J usage is TRBJ2-7; 9 nucleotides agree with TRBD1. This CDR3 contains 16 residues. CDR1 and CDR2 from the germline V gene are SGHAT and FQNNGV. J was trimmed by 4 bases and V by 1 base; bases with no gene match: 8. The CDR3 sequence is CASSLAGQGIGYEQYF. CDR3 in DNA: TGTGCCAGCAGCTTAGCCGGACAGGGGATTGGGTACGAGCAGTACTTC.

V gene TRBV5-4 combines with J gene TRBJ2-5; 9 nucleotides line up with TRBD2. With V trimmed by 0 bases and J by 4 bases, 7 bases remained unmatched. The CDR3 spans 16 residues. From germline, CDR1 is SGHNT and CDR2 YYREEE (reference sequence). The CDR3 protein is CASSLEVAGAAETQYF. The CDR3 DNA sequence: TGTGCCAGCAGCTTGGAGGTAGCGGGAGCGGCAGAGACCCAGTACTTC.

The V call is TRBV7-6, the J call TRBJ2-2, with 7 bases identical to TRBD1. Germline values: CDR1 SGHVS, CDR2 FNYEAQ. The CDR3 has 18 amino acids. The J segment lost 4 bases and the V segment lost 0 bases, leaving 11 bases of the junction unmatched. Here the CDR3 reads CASSLATYMGQITGELFF. The CDR3 DNA is TGTGCCAGCAGCTTAGCAACCTATATGGGACAGATCACCGGGGAGCTGTTTTTT.

The rearrangement uses TRBV5-6 and TRBJ2-7; 7 bases map to TRBD1. V dropped 2 bases and J dropped 0; count of bases not matched to a gene: 5. The CDR3 totals 15 residues. CDR1 is SGHDT, CDR2 YYEEEE, per germline. The CDR3, as DNA: TGTGCCAGCAGCTTTAACAGGGGTGGCTCCTACGAGCAGTACTTC. Protein sequence: CASSFNRGGSYEQYF.

This chain uses TRBV6-5 with TRBJ1-2; 8 nucleotides match TRBD1. The CDR3 extends over 16 amino acids. V trimming: 4 bases; J trimming: 1 base; junction bases outside the gene matches: 8. Germline V gene data show CDR1 as MNHEY and CDR2 as SVGAGI. The DNA for the CDR3 is TGTGCCAGCAGTTCCCCGGGGGACAGGAATAACTATGGCTACACCTTC. Translation gives CASSSPGDRNNYGYTF.